Presented here are 17 T cell receptor beta chains from one specimen sequenced in a study of OX40 agonist ivuxolimab in advanced cancers. The assay was immunoSEQ multiplex PCR, and TCRdb's table has in-frame clones only and misses some. Of more than 65,000 clones listed, 84% were seen once; the top ten hold approximately 25%. The sequencing used CD4+ or CD8+ T cells sorted from blood, collected in a trial of the OX40 agonist ivuxolimab. These receptors all stem from an adult with an advanced solid tumor such as melanoma, head and neck, liver or kidney cancer.

The gene calls are TRBV4-2 and TRBJ2-5, with D unclear. Trimming took 5 bases from V and 5 from J, leaving 12 bases between them. This CDR3 contains 13 residues. Germline-derived CDR1 and CDR2 are LGHNA and YNFKEQ. CDR3: CASSNKVRETQYF. CDR3 coding DNA: TGTGCCAGCAGCAACAAAGTGAGGGAGACCCAGTACTTC.

The chain combines TRBV5-1 with TRBJ2-2; D tentatively reads TRBD1 or TRBD2 (5 bases each). Per the germline V gene, CDR1 is SGHRS and CDR2 is YFSETQ. With 4 bases removed from V and 1 base from J, the gap between germline ends came to 8 bases. The CDR3 contains 14 residues. The CDR3 nucleotides are TGCGCCAGCAGCGGGACGTGGAACACCGGGGAGCTGTTTTTT. It translates to CASSGTWNTGELFF.

The chain links TRBV27 to TRBJ2-7; D may be TRBD2 (5 bases). From germline, CDR1 is MNHEY and CDR2 SMNVEV (reference sequence). The V end lost 7 bases, the J end lost 0 bases, and 16 bases lay between the germline ends. CDR3 size: 15 residues. Here the CDR3 DNA reads TGTGCCAGCAAGGTTGGGTTAGGGAGCTCCTACGAGCAGTACTTC. Amino acid sequence: CASKVGLGSSYEQYF.

The chain is built from TRBV19 and TRBJ1-5; tentatively, D is TRBD1 (5 bases). The V end was cut by 2 bases, the J end by 4 bases, with 24 bases between. The CDR3 consists of 19 residues. Per the germline V gene, CDR1 is LNHDA and CDR2 is SQIVND (reference sequence). The CDR3 region has the DNA TGTGCCAGTAGTATAAAGGCCTCCTGGAGGGGTTACCAAAATCAGCCCCAGCATTTT. It codes for CASSIKASWRGYQNQPQHF.

The chain joins TRBV5-1 to TRBJ1-4; D is ambiguous. CDR1 SGHRS and CDR2 YFSETQ come from the germline V gene. Trimming cost V 0 bases and J 3 bases, with 12 bases left between them. CDR3 length equals 16 residues. CDR3 DNA: TGCGCCAGCAGCTTGGGCCGGACGGTTTCTAATGAAAAACTGTTTTTT. It codes for CASSLGRTVSNEKLFF.

The chain joins TRBV5-1 to TRBJ1-5; TRBD1 matches at 7 bases. CDR1 is SGHRS, CDR2 YFSETQ, per germline. The CDR3 contains 14 residues. Trimming at V came to 0 bases and at J to 7 bases, leaving 4 bases not matched to a gene. The chain's CDR3 is CASSLVQGEQPQHF. CDR3 bases: TGCGCCAGCAGCTTGGTCCAGGGGGAACAGCCCCAGCATTTT.

The chain couples TRBV6-5 to TRBJ1-4, with a weak D call TRBD1 (6 bases). Germline CDR1 reads MNHEY; CDR2 reads SVGAGI. Trimming cost V 6 bases and J 7 bases, with 15 bases left between them. The length of the CDR3 is 14 residues. DNA of the CDR3: TGTGCCAGCAGCCCCTCTTTCAGGGGTGAAAAACTGTTTTTT. It yields the protein CASSPSFRGEKLFF.

The chain uses TRBV29-1 and TRBJ2-2; 7 bases line up with TRBD1. CDR1 SQVTM and CDR2 ANQGSEA come from the germline V gene. This CDR3 spans 14 amino acids. V gave up 7 bases and J gave up 5 bases; unmatched junction bases: 10. The chain's CDR3 is CSAVRQGSTGELFF. The CDR3 DNA reads as TGCAGCGCCGTAAGACAGGGATCGACCGGGGAGCTGTTTTTT.

This clone was counted between two and nine times. The chain links TRBV5-5 to TRBJ1-2; 9 bases fit TRBD1. The junction had 6 bases not matched to a gene; V was cut back by 4 bases and J by 8 bases. Germline V gene lookup returns CDR1 SGHKS and CDR2 YYEKEE (reference sequence). CDR3 length: 13 amino acids. The CDR3 loop is CASSAGTGLGYTF. CDR3 sequence (DNA): TGTGCCAGCAGCGCCGGGACAGGGCTCGGCTACACCTTC.

The sample holds a few counts of this clone. This chain joins TRBV19 and TRBJ1-1, with a tentative D call TRBD1 (5 bases). This CDR3 has 13 amino acids. Germline loops: CDR1 LNHDA, CDR2 SQIVND (reference sequence). V lost 5 bases and J 7 bases, leaving 14 bases between the germline ends. Written as DNA, the CDR3 is TGTGCCAGTAGTCCGCGACAGCTACTTGAAGCTTTCTTT. Translated, it gives CASSPRQLLEAFF.

On this clone itself: Germline and junction disagree at one end, which may indicate a read error. The chain combines TRBV9 with TRBJ1-6; perhaps TRBD1 as D (5 bases). The CDR3 length is 14 residues. Germline V lookup: CDR1 SGDLS, CDR2 YYNGEE. The CDR3 DNA follows: TGTGCCAACAGCCTCCGAGTGGAGGGGTCACCCCTCCACTTT. This sequence encodes CANSLRVEGSPLHF.

The chain carries TRBV11-2 and TRBJ1-6; 8 bases map to TRBD1. The germline gives CDR1 SGHAT, CDR2 FQNNGV. Unmatched junction bases numbered 8, after V lost 0 bases and J lost 10 bases. The CDR3 extends over 16 amino acids. The CDR3 reads CASSLDPSRGLSPLHF. The CDR3 DNA is TGTGCCAGCAGCTTAGATCCGAGCAGGGGGCTGTCACCCCTCCACTTT.

This chain joins TRBV5-1 and TRBJ2-1, with D hard to call. Trimming removed 0 bases from V and 5 bases from J, with 9 bases in between. CDR3 length equals 14 residues. Germline V CDR1 and CDR2: SGHRS, YFSETQ. CDR3 in amino acids: CASSLAGPNNEQFF. In DNA, the CDR3 is TGCGCCAGCAGCTTGGCAGGTCCTAACAATGAGCAGTTCTTC.

The rearrangement uses TRBV11-2 and TRBJ1-2; 8 bases line up with TRBD1. This CDR3 comprises 16 residues. The germline V gene encodes CDR1 SGHAT and CDR2 FQNNGV. Unmatched junction bases numbered 10, after V lost 5 bases and J lost 2 bases. CDR3 in amino acids: CASSPTRQGRNYGYTF. The CDR3 region has the DNA TGTGCCAGCAGCCCGACCCGACAGGGGCGGAACTATGGCTACACCTTC.

The V and J genes are TRBV5-4 and TRBJ2-1; 7 bases map to TRBD2. J gave up 15 bases and V 0 bases, and 9 bases lay outside the gene matches. The CDR3 spans 13 residues. Germline CDR1 is SGHNT and CDR2 is YYREEE (reference sequence). The CDR3 DNA reads as TGTGCCAGCAGCTTGGTGGGCGGGAGTATGTGGTTCTTC. Protein product: CASSLVGGSMWFF.

This chain links TRBV7-6 with TRBJ1-4, with D possibly matching TRBD1 (6 bases). V lost 1 base and J lost 13, with 10 bases in between. This CDR3 spans 12 amino acids. The germline CDR1 and CDR2 sequences are SGHVS and FNYEAQ. In DNA, the CDR3 is TGTGCCAGCAGCTTAGTACAGGGCACACTGTTTTTT. Its translation: CASSLVQGTLFF. Combining the CDR3 with reference TRBV7-6 and TRBJ1-4 gives the whole variable domain GAGVSQSPRYKVTKRGQDVALRCDPISGHVSLYWYRQALGQGPEFLTYFNYEAQQDKSGLPNDRFSAERPEGSISTLTIQRTEQRDSAMYRCASSLVQGTLFFGSGTQLSVL.

This rearrangement joins TRBV11-2 to TRBJ2-7; weak D call: TRBD2 (6 bases). Germline V gene sequence: CDR1 SGHAT, CDR2 FQNNGV. This CDR3 contains 15 residues. Trimming took 5 bases from V and 4 from J, leaving 18 bases between them. The CDR3 bases are TGTGCCAGCAGCCTTGCGGGACGGACCCTATACGAGCAGTACTTC. This encodes CASSLAGRTLYEQYF. Based on the CDR3 plus reference TRBV11-2 and TRBJ2-7, the full variable domain is EAGVAQSPRYKIIEKRQSVAFWCNPISGHATLYWYQQILGQGPKLLIQFQNNGVVDDSQLPKDRFSAERLKGVDSTLKIQPAKLEDSAVYLCASSLAGRTLYEQYFGPGTRLTVT.